The next 24 T cell receptor beta chains were all read from a single sample in a study of post-analysis software for immune sequencing data. The study, taken as a whole, reports: Compared with controls, patients had more of roughly 5 TRBV segments, including TRBV5-6, TRBV5-1 and TRBV20-1.

Their specific antigens are unknown. TCR beta libraries were prepared from cDNA with unique molecular identifiers. TCRdb recomputed calls from the PCR reads with MiXCR, one row per CDR3 protein. This sample has fewer than 850,000 distinct CDR3 sequences, with 46% found just once. Sequencing used blood. The receptors were gathered from a girl aged 10 to 17 with multiple sclerosis.

This clonotype was observed a few times. The chain recombines TRBV28 with TRBJ2-3; TRBD2 matches at 12 bases. Losses at the gene ends were 3 bases for V and 4 bases for J; bases not matched to a gene: 11. Germline CDR1 and CDR2: MDHEN and SYDVKM. The CDR3 is made up of 18 amino acids. The CDR3 reads CASSFETSGSRLSDTQYF. The CDR3 coding sequence is TGTGCCAGCAGTTTCGAGACTAGCGGGAGTCGGTTGTCAGATACGCAGTATTTT.

This clonotype has just a few counts. Compared with germline, one end of the junction differs, possibly owing to a read error. This sequence joins TRBV28 and TRBJ2-1; D is perhaps TRBD1 or TRBD2 (7 bases each). Germline V gene sequence: CDR1 MDHEN, CDR2 SYDVKM. CDR3 length equals 15 residues. In nucleotides, the CDR3 is TGTGCCGGCAGGGAGGGGGCAAACTCCTACAATGAGCAGTTCTTC. This encodes CAGREGANSYNEQFF.

The V call is TRBV6-5, the J call TRBJ2-7; D assignment may be TRBD1 or TRBD2 (6 bases each). This CDR3 has 14 amino acids. Germline-derived CDR1 and CDR2 are MNHEY and SVGAGI. V shed 2 bases and J shed 4 bases, with 12 bases lying between them. The CDR3 bases are TGTGCCAGCAGTTACCTGGGGGGCCCTTACGAGCAGTACTTC. Encoded protein: CASSYLGGPYEQYF.

This clonotype was counted at least ten times. The gene calls are TRBV5-4 and TRBJ2-5; perhaps D is TRBD1 or TRBD2 (6 bases each). This CDR3 is built from 14 residues. V gave up 5 bases and J gave up 0 bases, with 11 bases separating them. Germline CDR1 SGHNT, CDR2 YYREEE (reference sequence). The CDR3 DNA follows: TGTGCCAGCAGGCGGGACAACAACCAAGAGACCCAGTACTTC. It encodes CASRRDNNQETQYF.

This clonotype was counted between two and nine times. For the CDR3, the DNA is TGTGCCAGCAGCCTCCAAAGGGGGAGCTCTGGGGCCAACGTCCTGACTTTC. This codes for CASSLQRGSSGANVLTF. This rearrangement joins TRBV3-1 to TRBJ2-6; the D gene is possibly TRBD1 (6 bases). Looked up from germline, CDR1 is LGHDT and CDR2 is YNNKEL (reference sequence). V lost 4 bases and J lost 0, with 13 bases in between. This CDR3 has 17 amino acids. The complete variable domain, with remaining parts taken from reference TRBV3-1 and TRBJ2-6, reads DTAVSQTPKYLVTQMGNDKSIKCEQNLGHDTMYWYKQDSKKFLKIMFSYNNKELIINETVPNRFSPKSPDKAHLNLHINSLELGDSAVYFCASSLQRGSSGANVLTFGAGSRLTVL.

The CDR3 nucleotides read TGCGCCAGCAGCCAATACCTTGGTTCGGGACTAGTGGGAAATGAGCAGTTCTTC. Its translation: CASSQYLGSGLVGNEQFF. This chain connects TRBV4-3 to TRBJ2-1; 8 positions match TRBD2. V dropped 2 bases and J dropped 7; count of bases not matched to a gene: 16. Germline lookup yields CDR1 LGHNA and CDR2 YSLEER. The CDR3 sequence is 18 residues long.

The chain carries TRBV6-6 and TRBJ1-5; no clear D. Germline loops: CDR1 MNHNY, CDR2 SVGAGI (reference sequence). V lost 5 bases, J lost 0 bases, and 17 bases lay in between. The CDR3 totals 17 residues. The CDR3 sequence: CASSRLVEPNSNQPQHF. CDR3 bases: TGTGCCAGCAGTCGCCTCGTGGAGCCTAATAGCAATCAGCCCCAGCATTTT.

Only a few counts were recorded for this clonotype. The V gene is TRBV28, the J gene TRBJ2-7; no firm D call. The CDR3 spans 13 residues. The V and J ends lost 2 bases and 3 bases respectively, with 8 bases between them. In germline, CDR1 is MDHEN, CDR2 SYDVKM. In DNA, the CDR3 is TGTGCCAGCAGTTTACCCCAATACTACGAGCAGTACTTC. This encodes CASSLPQYYEQYF.

This clonotype appeared a single time. This chain connects TRBV29-1 to TRBJ2-7; 9 bases agree with TRBD1. The DNA end lines up better with TRBJ2-5; the J call may be wrong. The CDR3 is 14 residues long. From germline, CDR1 is SQVTM and CDR2 ANQGSEA. The CDR3 bases are TGCAGCGTTGTGGAAGGACAGGGGCCAGAGACCCAGTACTTC. Translated: CSVVEGQGPETQYF.

This chain uses TRBV29-1 with TRBJ2-5, with 14 bases that match TRBD2. TRBJ2-1 matches the DNA end more closely, so the J call is doubtful. The CDR3 totals 15 residues. Germline lookup yields CDR1 SQVTM and CDR2 ANQGSEA. The CDR3 loop reads CSARGTSGSLETQFF. The CDR3 nucleotides are TGCAGCGCCCGCGGGACTAGCGGGAGCCTAGAGACCCAGTTCTTC.

The J gene is TRBJ2-7, the V gene TRBV12-3 or TRBV12-4; 8 bases match TRBD1. The junction had 5 bases not matched to a gene; V was cut back by 5 bases and J by 5 bases. There are 13 residues in the CDR3. The CDR3 DNA sequence: TGTGCCAGCAGTCCTACAGGGGGGCACGAGCAGTACTTC. Translation gives CASSPTGGHEQYF.

The chain is built from TRBV7-3 and TRBJ1-2; 8 nucleotides match TRBD1. Trimming removed 2 bases from V and 5 bases from J; junction bases left unmatched: 7. The germline V gene has CDR1 SGHTA and CDR2 FQGTGA. This CDR3 comprises 15 residues. The CDR3 nucleotides are TGTGCCAGCAGCTTAGAAGGGACAGGATTTTATGGCTACACCTTC. Residues: CASSLEGTGFYGYTF.

This chain links TRBV6-2 or TRBV6-3 with TRBJ2-7; the match to TRBD2 covers 8 bases. J gave up 4 bases and V 0 bases, and 8 bases lay outside the gene matches. CDR1 and CDR2 (germline): MNHEY, SVGEGT. The CDR3 is made up of 16 amino acids. The CDR3, as DNA: TGTGCCAGCAGTTACTCGATGCTAGCGGGTGAATACGAGCAGTACTTC. Translated, it gives CASSYSMLAGEYEQYF.

The chain has TRBV7-2 and TRBJ1-1, with D hard to call. V dropped 2 bases and J dropped 0 bases, with 10 bases sitting between them. The germline V gene encodes CDR1 SGHTA and CDR2 FQGNSA. This CDR3 has 15 amino acids. In DNA form, the CDR3 reads TGTGCCAGCAGCTTAAACAGACGACTGAACACTGAAGCTTTCTTT. This sequence encodes CASSLNRRLNTEAFF.

V usage is TRBV2 and J usage is TRBJ1-2; 7 positions agree with TRBD1. The CDR3 is 13 residues long. V trimming: 7 bases; J trimming: 7 bases; junction bases outside the gene matches: 9. CDR1 is SNHLY and CDR2 is FYNNEI in the germline V gene. The CDR3 loop is CASTTGKVSGYTF. The CDR3 DNA is TGTGCCAGCACGACAGGGAAAGTCAGTGGCTACACCTTC.

The chain links TRBV14 to TRBJ2-1; tentative D call: TRBD2 (6 bases). V was shortened by 3 bases and J by 8 bases, with 8 bases between the two germline ends. This CDR3 spans 12 amino acids. Germline V CDR1 and CDR2: SGHDN, FVKESK. CDR3 loop: CASSHWGDEQFF. CDR3 DNA sequence: TGTGCCAGCAGCCACTGGGGGGATGAGCAGTTCTTC.

The rearrangement joins TRBV20-1 to TRBJ1-4; weak D call: TRBD1 (6 bases). CDR1 and CDR2 from the germline V gene are DFQATT and SNEGSKA (reference sequence). Trimming removed 3 bases at V and 8 bases at J, with 19 bases between. The CDR3 loop spans 15 amino acids. The CDR3 DNA reads as TGCAGTGCTAGCGCCGGGGGCGGGTATGGCGAAAAACTGTTTTTT. The encoded protein is CSASAGGGYGEKLFF.

This clonotype was counted only a few times. V is TRBV12-3 or TRBV12-4 and J is TRBJ1-4; D ambiguous. This CDR3 contains 15 residues. V was pared by 6 bases and J by 0 bases, with 11 bases between. CDR3 DNA sequence: TGTGCCAGCAGCCCTGACGGAGCAACTAATGAAAAACTGTTTTTT. Translating gives CASSPDGATNEKLFF.

This rearrangement joins TRBV30 to TRBJ1-2, with 9 bases identical to TRBD1. V lost 4 bases to trimming and J lost 4 bases; unmatched junction nucleotides: 7. Germline V gene sequence: CDR1 GTSNPN, CDR2 SVGIG (reference sequence). This CDR3 has 14 amino acids. The CDR3 bases are TGTGCCTGGACCCCGGACAGGGGTTCCTATGGCTACACCTTC. Its protein product is CAWTPDRGSYGYTF.

This clonotype was detected a few times. The V call is TRBV12-3 or TRBV12-4, the J call TRBJ2-7; 8 bases align to TRBD2. Trimming cost V 0 bases and J 6 bases; bases outside gene matches: 7. The CDR3 has 15 residues. The CDR3 loop is CASSLARGVRGEQYF. In DNA, the CDR3 is TGTGCCAGCAGTTTAGCGCGGGGGGTCCGGGGCGAGCAGTACTTC.

V usage is TRBV29-1 and J usage is TRBJ2-4; D is perhaps TRBD1 (5 bases). The J call may be wrong; the DNA end is better matched by TRBJ2-7. The CDR3 spans 14 residues. Germline V gene sequence: CDR1 SQVTM, CDR2 ANQGSEA. The CDR3 is CSARYLVGQGEQYF. CDR3 DNA sequence: TGCAGCGCCCGATATCTCGTCGGACAAGGCGAGCAGTACTTC.

This clonotype was found a few times. The chain has TRBV4-1 and TRBJ2-7, with 7 bases fitting TRBD2. The trim removed 1 base at V and 0 bases at J, leaving 3 bases unmatched. Per the germline V gene, CDR1 is MGHRA and CDR2 is YSYEKL. The CDR3 runs to 15 residues. CDR3 DNA: TGCGCCAGCAGCCAAGGGCTAGCGGCCTCCTACGAGCAGTACTTC. Translation gives CASSQGLAASYEQYF.

This clonotype was detected a few times. In DNA, the CDR3 is TGTGCCAGCAGCCAATGGCCAGGGATTCTATACGGCGAGCAGTACTTC. It translates to CASSQWPGILYGEQYF. The chain joins TRBV3-1 to TRBJ2-7, with a weak D call TRBD1 (5 bases). Germline CDR1 reads LGHDT; CDR2 reads YNNKEL (reference sequence). V was shortened by 2 bases and J by 6 bases, with 20 bases between the two germline ends. CDR3 length: 16 residues.

The rearrangement uses TRBV12-5 and TRBJ2-1; TRBD2 matches at 11 bases. The germline V gene has CDR1 LGHNT and CDR2 FRNRAP. V shed 3 bases, J shed 9 bases, and the junction held 10 bases outside the gene matches. The CDR3 spans 16 residues. In DNA form, the CDR3 reads TGTGCTAGTGGTTTTCCCGGACTAGCGGGCAATGGTGAGCAGTTCTTC. It yields the protein CASGFPGLAGNGEQFF.